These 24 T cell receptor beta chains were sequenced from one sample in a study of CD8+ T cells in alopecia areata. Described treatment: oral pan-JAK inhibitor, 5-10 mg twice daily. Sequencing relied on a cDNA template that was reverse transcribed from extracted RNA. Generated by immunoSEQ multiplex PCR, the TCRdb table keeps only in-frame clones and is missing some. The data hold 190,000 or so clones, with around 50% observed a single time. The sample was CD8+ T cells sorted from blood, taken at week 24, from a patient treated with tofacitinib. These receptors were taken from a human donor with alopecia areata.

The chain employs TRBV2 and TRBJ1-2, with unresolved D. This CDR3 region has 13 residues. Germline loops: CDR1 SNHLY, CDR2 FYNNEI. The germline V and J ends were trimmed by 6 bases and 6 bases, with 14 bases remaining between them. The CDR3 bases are TGTGCCAGCAGGGATCCCTCGGGTAATGGCTACACCTTC. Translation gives CASRDPSGNGYTF. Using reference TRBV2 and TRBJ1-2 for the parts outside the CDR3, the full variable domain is EPEVTQTPSHQVTQMGQEVILRCVPISNHLYFYWYRQILGQKVEFLVSFYNNEISEKSEIFDDQFSVERPDGSNFTLKIRSTKLEDSAMYFCASRDPSGNGYTFGSGTRLTVV.

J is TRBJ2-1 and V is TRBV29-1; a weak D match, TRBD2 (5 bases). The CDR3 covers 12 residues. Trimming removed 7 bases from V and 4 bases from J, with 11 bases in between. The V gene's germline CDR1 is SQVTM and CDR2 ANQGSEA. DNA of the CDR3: TGCAGCGGAGCAAGGGAGTACAATGAGCAGTTCTTC. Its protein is CSGAREYNEQFF.

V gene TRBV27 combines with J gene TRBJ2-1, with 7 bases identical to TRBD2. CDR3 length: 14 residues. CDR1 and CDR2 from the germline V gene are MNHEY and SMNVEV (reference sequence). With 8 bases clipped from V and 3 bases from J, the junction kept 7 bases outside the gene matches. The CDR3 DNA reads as TGTGCCAGCCGGTCCGGCGGGGGCTACAATGAGCAGTTCTTC. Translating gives CASRSGGGYNEQFF.

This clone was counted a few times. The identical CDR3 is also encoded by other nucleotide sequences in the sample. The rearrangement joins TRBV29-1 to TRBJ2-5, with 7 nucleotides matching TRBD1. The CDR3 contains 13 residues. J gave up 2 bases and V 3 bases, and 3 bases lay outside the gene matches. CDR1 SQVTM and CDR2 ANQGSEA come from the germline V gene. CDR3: CSVEDRRQETQYF. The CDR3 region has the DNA TGCAGCGTTGAGGACAGGCGGCAAGAGACCCAGTACTTC.

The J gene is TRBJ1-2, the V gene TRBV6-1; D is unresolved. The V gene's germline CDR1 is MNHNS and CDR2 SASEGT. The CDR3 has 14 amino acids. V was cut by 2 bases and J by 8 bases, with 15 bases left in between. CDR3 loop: CASSEYGVRDGYTF. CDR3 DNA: TGTGCCAGCAGTGAATACGGGGTCCGTGACGGCTACACCTTC.

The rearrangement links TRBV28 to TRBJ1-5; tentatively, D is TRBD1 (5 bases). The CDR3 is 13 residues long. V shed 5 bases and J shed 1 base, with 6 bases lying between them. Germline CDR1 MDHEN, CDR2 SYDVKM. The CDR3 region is CASSDSSNQPQHF. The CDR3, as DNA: TGTGCCAGCAGTGACAGCAGCAATCAGCCCCAGCATTTT.

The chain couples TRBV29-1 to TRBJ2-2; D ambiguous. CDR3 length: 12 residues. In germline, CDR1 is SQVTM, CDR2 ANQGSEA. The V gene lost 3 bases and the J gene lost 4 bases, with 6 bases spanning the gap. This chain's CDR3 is CSVEVVTGELFF. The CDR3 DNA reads TGCAGCGTTGAGGTCGTCACCGGGGAGCTGTTTTTT.

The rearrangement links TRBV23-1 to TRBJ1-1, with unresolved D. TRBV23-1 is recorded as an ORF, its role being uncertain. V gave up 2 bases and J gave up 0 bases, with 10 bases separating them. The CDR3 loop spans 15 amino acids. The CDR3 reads CASSQRVEMNTEAFF. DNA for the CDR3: TGCGCCAGCAGTCAAAGAGTAGAGATGAACACTGAAGCTTTCTTT.

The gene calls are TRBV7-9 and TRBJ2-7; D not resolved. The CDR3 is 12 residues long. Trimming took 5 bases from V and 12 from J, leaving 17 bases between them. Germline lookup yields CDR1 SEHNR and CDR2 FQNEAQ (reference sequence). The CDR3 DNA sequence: TGTGCCAGCAGCCGCGACCCCCGCACTGCGTACTTC. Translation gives CASSRDPRTAYF.

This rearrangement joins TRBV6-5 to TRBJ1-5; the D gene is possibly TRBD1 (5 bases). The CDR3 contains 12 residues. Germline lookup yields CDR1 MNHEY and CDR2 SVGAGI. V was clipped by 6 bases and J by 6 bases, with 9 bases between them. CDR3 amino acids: CASRQGGQPQHF. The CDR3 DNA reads TGTGCCAGCAGGCAGGGCGGTCAGCCCCAGCATTTT.

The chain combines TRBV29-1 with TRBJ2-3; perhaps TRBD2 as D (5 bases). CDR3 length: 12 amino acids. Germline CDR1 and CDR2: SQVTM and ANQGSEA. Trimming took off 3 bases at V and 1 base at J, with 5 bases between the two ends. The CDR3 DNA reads TGCAGCGTTGACGGGGGCACAGATACGCAGTATTTT. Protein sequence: CSVDGGTDTQYF.

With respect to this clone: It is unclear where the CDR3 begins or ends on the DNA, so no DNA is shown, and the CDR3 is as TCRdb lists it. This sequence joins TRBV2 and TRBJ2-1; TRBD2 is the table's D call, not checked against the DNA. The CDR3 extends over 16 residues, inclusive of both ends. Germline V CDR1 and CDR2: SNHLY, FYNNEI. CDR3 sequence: CASSTSIMMEVHEQFF.

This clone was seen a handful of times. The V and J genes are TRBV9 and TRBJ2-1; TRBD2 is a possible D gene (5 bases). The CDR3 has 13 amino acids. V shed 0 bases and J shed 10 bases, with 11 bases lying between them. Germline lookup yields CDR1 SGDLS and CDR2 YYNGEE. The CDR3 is CASSVVMAGEQFF. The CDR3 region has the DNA TGTGCCAGCAGCGTAGTAATGGCGGGCGAGCAGTTCTTC. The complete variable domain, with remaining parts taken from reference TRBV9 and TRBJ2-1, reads DSGVTQTPKHLITATGQRVTLRCSPRSGDLSVYWYQQSLDQGLQFLIQYYNGEERAKGNILERFSAQQFPDLHSELNLSSLELGDSALYFCASSVVMAGEQFFGPGTRLTVL.

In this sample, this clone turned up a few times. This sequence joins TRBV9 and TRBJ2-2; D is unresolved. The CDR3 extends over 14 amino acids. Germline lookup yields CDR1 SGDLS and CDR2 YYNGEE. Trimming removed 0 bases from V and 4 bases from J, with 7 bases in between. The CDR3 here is CASSVGASTGELFF. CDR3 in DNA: TGTGCCAGCAGCGTAGGGGCTAGCACCGGGGAGCTGTTTTTT.

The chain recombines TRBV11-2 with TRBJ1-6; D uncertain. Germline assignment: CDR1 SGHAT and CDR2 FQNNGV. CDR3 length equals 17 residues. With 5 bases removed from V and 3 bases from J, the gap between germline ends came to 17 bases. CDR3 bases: TGTGCCAGCAGCAGGAACACCCGGGCCTACTATAATTCACCCCTCCACTTT. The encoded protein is CASSRNTRAYYNSPLHF. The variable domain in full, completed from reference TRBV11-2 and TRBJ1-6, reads EAGVAQSPRYKIIEKRQSVAFWCNPISGHATLYWYQQILGQGPKLLIQFQNNGVVDDSQLPKDRFSAERLKGVDSTLKIQPAKLEDSAVYLCASSRNTRAYYNSPLHFGNGTRLTVT.

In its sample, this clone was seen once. CDR3 bases: TGTGCCTGGGGACCTCGGGCCCGATCGTGGGGACAGGGTTTCGATCAGCCCCAGCATTTT. Protein: CAWGPRARSWGQGFDQPQHF. V gene TRBV30 combines with J gene TRBJ1-5; 9 positions agree with TRBD1. The CDR3 contains 20 residues. Trimming cost V 5 bases and J 5 bases; bases outside gene matches: 25. The germline gives CDR1 GTSNPN, CDR2 SVGIG (reference sequence).

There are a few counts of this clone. CDR3 residues: CSVGRANTGELFF. CDR3 coding DNA: TGCAGCGTTGGGCGGGCGAACACCGGGGAGCTGTTTTTT. The chain links TRBV29-1 to TRBJ2-2; tentatively, D is TRBD2 (5 bases). The CDR3 covers 13 residues. The germline gives CDR1 SQVTM, CDR2 ANQGSEA. V dropped 4 bases and J dropped 0 bases, with 6 bases sitting between them.

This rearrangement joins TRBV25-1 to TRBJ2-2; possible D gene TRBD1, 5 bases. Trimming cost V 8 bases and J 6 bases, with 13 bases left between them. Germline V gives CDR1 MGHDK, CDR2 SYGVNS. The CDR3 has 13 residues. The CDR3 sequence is CASRLRVSGELFF. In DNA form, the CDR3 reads TGTGCCAGCCGTCTCAGGGTCTCCGGGGAGCTGTTTTTT. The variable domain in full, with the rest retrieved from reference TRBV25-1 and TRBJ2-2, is EADIYQTPRYLVIGTGKKITLECSQTMGHDKMYWYQQDPGMELHLIHYSYGVNSTEKGDLSSESTVSRIRTEHFPLTLESARPSHTSQYLCASRLRVSGELFFGEGSRLTVL.

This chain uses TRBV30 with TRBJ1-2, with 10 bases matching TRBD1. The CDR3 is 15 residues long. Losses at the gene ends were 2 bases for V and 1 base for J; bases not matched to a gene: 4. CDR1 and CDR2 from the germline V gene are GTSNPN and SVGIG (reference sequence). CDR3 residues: CAWSSDRGLNYGYTF. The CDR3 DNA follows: TGTGCCTGGAGTTCCGACAGGGGGCTTAACTATGGCTACACCTTC.

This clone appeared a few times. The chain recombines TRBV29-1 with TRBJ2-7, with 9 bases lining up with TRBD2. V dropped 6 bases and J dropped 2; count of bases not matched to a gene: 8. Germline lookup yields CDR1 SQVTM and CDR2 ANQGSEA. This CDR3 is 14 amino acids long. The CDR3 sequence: CSVTVTSGTYEQYF. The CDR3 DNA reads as TGCAGCGTAACTGTGACTAGCGGAACCTACGAGCAGTACTTC.

CDR3 in DNA: TGCGCCAGCAGCTTATACAACACTGAAGCTTTCTTT. It translates to CASSLYNTEAFF. V usage is TRBV5-1 and J usage is TRBJ1-1; D gene ambiguous. The germline V gene encodes CDR1 SGHRS and CDR2 YFSETQ. CDR3 length: 12 residues. The V gene lost 2 bases and the J gene lost 2 bases, with 4 bases spanning the gap.

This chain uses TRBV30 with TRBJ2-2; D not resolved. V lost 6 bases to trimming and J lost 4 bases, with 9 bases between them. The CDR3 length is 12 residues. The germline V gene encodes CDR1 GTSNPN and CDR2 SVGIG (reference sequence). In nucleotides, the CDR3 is TGTGCCTGCACGACGGCCACCGGGGAGCTGTTTTTT. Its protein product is CACTTATGELFF. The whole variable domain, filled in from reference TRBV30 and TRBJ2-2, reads SQTIHQWPATLVQPVGSPLSLECTVEGTSNPNLYWYRQAAGRGLQLLFYSVGIGQISSEVPQNLSASRPQDRQFILSSKKLLLSDSGFYLCACTTATGELFFGEGSRLTVL.

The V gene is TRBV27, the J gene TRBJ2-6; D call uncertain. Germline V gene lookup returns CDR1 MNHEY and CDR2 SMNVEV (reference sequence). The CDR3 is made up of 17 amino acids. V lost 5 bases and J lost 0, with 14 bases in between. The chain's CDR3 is CASSRTVENSGANVLTF. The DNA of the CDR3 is TGTGCCAGCAGTAGAACGGTGGAAAACTCTGGGGCCAACGTCCTGACTTTC.

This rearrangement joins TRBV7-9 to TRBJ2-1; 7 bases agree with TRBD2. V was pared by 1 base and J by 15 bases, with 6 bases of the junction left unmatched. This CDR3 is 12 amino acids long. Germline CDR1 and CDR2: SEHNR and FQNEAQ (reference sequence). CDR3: CASSLGGLVLFF. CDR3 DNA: TGTGCCAGCAGCTTAGGTGGACTAGTTCTGTTCTTC.